One sample yielded the 29 T cell receptor beta chains listed below, sequenced in a study of cytomegalovirus exposure and HLA in healthy donors. The PCR was carried out with 60 Vbeta primers and 13 Jbeta primers. Generated by immunoSEQ multiplex PCR, the TCRdb table keeps only in-frame clones and is missing some. This sample has fewer than 90,000 clones, with about 75% found just once. Sequenced sample: PBMCs. Receptor source: a man aged 30-40 years in good health and CMV-seropositive.

The J gene is TRBJ2-7, the V gene TRBV19; D possibly corresponds to TRBD2 (6 bases). Germline assignment: CDR1 LNHDA and CDR2 SQIVND (reference sequence). This CDR3 contains 13 residues. The V end lost 3 bases, the J end lost 5 bases, and 11 bases lay between the germline ends. CDR3 in DNA: TGTGCCAGTAGTATCGGGGGTTCAAACGAGCAGTACTTC. Its translation is CASSIGGSNEQYF.

This clone was seen a handful of times. This chain connects TRBV6-1 to TRBJ1-6; D is perhaps TRBD1 (5 bases). Per the germline V gene, CDR1 is MNHNS and CDR2 is SASEGT. V was clipped by 3 bases and J by 5 bases, with 5 bases between them. The CDR3 length is 13 residues. The CDR3 loop reads CASSDRDNSPLHF. The CDR3 bases are TGTGCCAGCAGTGACAGGGATAATTCACCCCTCCACTTT.

This rearrangement joins TRBV5-8 to TRBJ2-7; TRBD2 might be the D (6 bases). V gave up 5 bases and J gave up 2 bases, with 11 bases separating them. The germline CDR1 and CDR2 sequences are SGHTS and YDEGEE. The CDR3 loop spans 13 amino acids. Written as DNA, the CDR3 is TGTGCCAGCAGTTCGGGGGTCGCCTACGAGCAGTACTTC. It encodes CASSSGVAYEQYF.

This clone was detected only once. The CDR3 DNA is TGTGCCAGCAGTTACTCGGGACTAAACAATGAGCAGTTCTTC. As protein: CASSYSGLNNEQFF. The rearrangement uses TRBV6-5 and TRBJ2-1; 7 bases match TRBD2. Germline lookup yields CDR1 MNHEY and CDR2 SVGAGI. J lost 5 bases, V lost 0 bases, and 1 base had no gene match. CDR3 length: 14 amino acids.

CDR3 in DNA: TGTGCCTGGAGTGCAGGACAGGGAGCGAACTATGGCTACACCTTC. It specifies CAWSAGQGANYGYTF. The chain employs TRBV30 and TRBJ1-2; 8 nucleotides agree with TRBD1. Germline values: CDR1 GTSNPN, CDR2 SVGIG (reference sequence). V dropped 1 base and J dropped 2; count of bases not matched to a gene: 6. CDR3 length: 15 residues. The full variable domain, its missing parts supplied by reference TRBV30 and TRBJ1-2, is SQTIHQWPATLVQPVGSPLSLECTVEGTSNPNLYWYRQAAGRGLQLLFYSVGIGQISSEVPQNLSASRPQDRQFILSSKKLLLSDSGFYLCAWSAGQGANYGYTFGSGTRLTVV.

V and J are TRBV6-5 and TRBJ1-2; 7 bases agree with TRBD1. Germline loops: CDR1 MNHEY, CDR2 SVGAGI. The J segment lost 5 bases and the V segment lost 0 bases, leaving 6 bases of the junction unmatched. The CDR3 runs 15 residues. This chain's CDR3 is CASSYSGTGAYGYTF. The CDR3 nucleotides read TGTGCCAGCAGTTACTCGGGAACAGGGGCATATGGCTACACCTTC.

This rearrangement joins TRBV2 to TRBJ1-2; D unclear. The CDR3 extends over 13 amino acids. CDR1 and CDR2 from the germline V gene are SNHLY and FYNNEI. Trimming removed 3 bases at V and 1 base at J, with 6 bases between. DNA of the CDR3: TGTGCCAGCAGTGATGAGATTAACTATGGCTACACCTTC. Amino acids: CASSDEINYGYTF.

This clone was seen at least ten times. The rearrangement uses TRBV7-9 and TRBJ1-6; a weak D match, TRBD1 (6 bases). The CDR3 is made up of 13 amino acids. Germline V lookup: CDR1 SEHNR, CDR2 FQNEAQ (reference sequence). V gave up 2 bases and J gave up 8 bases, with 7 bases separating them. CDR3 loop: CASSLHRDSPLHF. CDR3 in DNA: TGTGCCAGCAGCTTACACAGGGATTCACCCCTCCACTTT.

The chain recombines TRBV6-5 with TRBJ1-2; perhaps TRBD1 as D (6 bases). Trimming took off 6 bases at V and 8 bases at J, with 13 bases between the two ends. Germline loops: CDR1 MNHEY, CDR2 SVGAGI. The CDR3 loop spans 12 amino acids. The CDR3 sequence: CASRTGVGGYTF. Written as DNA, the CDR3 is TGTGCCAGCAGGACAGGTGTGGGGGGCTACACCTTC.

This chain connects TRBV7-2 to TRBJ1-2; D is ambiguous. Between the trimmed V and J ends, which lost 2 bases and 2 bases, there was a span of 9 bases. The germline V gene has CDR1 SGHTA and CDR2 FQGNSA. CDR3 length: 14 amino acids. The CDR3 coding sequence is TGTGCCAGCAGCTTAAGTTACGGGAACTATGGCTACACCTTC. Translated, it gives CASSLSYGNYGYTF.

There are a few counts of this clone. The chain combines TRBV30 with TRBJ1-4; unclear D gene. Germline CDR1 is GTSNPN and CDR2 is SVGIG (reference sequence). V lost 3 bases, J lost 0 bases, and 8 bases lay in between. CDR3 length: 14 residues. The CDR3 region has the DNA TGTGCCTGGAGCTTGTCTCCAACTAATGAAAAACTGTTTTTT. Its protein is CAWSLSPTNEKLFF.

The chain is built from TRBV19 and TRBJ1-1; D gene uncertain. The CDR3 has 13 amino acids. Germline lookup yields CDR1 LNHDA and CDR2 SQIVND (reference sequence). Trimming cost V 4 bases and J 7 bases, with 13 bases left between them. The CDR3 DNA reads as TGTGCCAGTAGTAAGACGGAGCGTGGTGAAGCTTTCTTT. It specifies CASSKTERGEAFF. Filled out from reference TRBV19 and TRBJ1-1, the complete variable domain reads DGGITQSPKYLFRKEGQNVTLSCEQNLNHDAMYWYRQDPGQGLRLIYYSQIVNDFQKGDIAEGYSVSREKKESFPLTVTSAQKNPTAFYLCASSKTERGEAFFGQGTRLTVV.

This clone was picked up a small number of times. J is TRBJ2-7 and V is TRBV2; D is perhaps TRBD1 (5 bases). This CDR3 region has 14 residues. The germline V and J ends were trimmed by 6 bases and 3 bases, with 15 bases remaining between them. CDR1 and CDR2 (germline): SNHLY, FYNNEI. CDR3 residues: CASREQGRVYEQYF. CDR3 DNA: TGTGCCAGCAGGGAGCAGGGTCGGGTCTACGAGCAGTACTTC.

The chain uses TRBV5-1 and TRBJ2-7, with 8 bases fitting TRBD1. The CDR3 loop spans 16 amino acids. Germline V lookup: CDR1 SGHRS, CDR2 YFSETQ. V shed 1 base, J shed 0 bases, and the junction held 6 bases outside the gene matches. CDR3 sequence: CASSLTDRASSYEQYF. As DNA, the CDR3 is TGCGCCAGCAGCTTGACGGACAGGGCCAGCTCCTACGAGCAGTACTTC. Using reference TRBV5-1 and TRBJ2-7 for the parts outside the CDR3, the full variable domain is KAGVTQTPRYLIKTRGQQVTLSCSPISGHRSVSWYQQTPGQGLQFLFEYFSETQRNKGNFPGRFSGRQFSNSRSEMNVSTLELGDSALYLCASSLTDRASSYEQYFGPGTRLTVT.

The V gene is TRBV20-1, the J gene TRBJ2-1; D possibly corresponds to TRBD1 (6 bases). Germline-derived CDR1 and CDR2 are DFQATT and SNEGSKA (reference sequence). V lost 5 bases and J lost 9, with 11 bases in between. The CDR3 is 11 amino acids. CDR3 nucleotides: TGCAGTGCTGGACAGTTCGGTGAGCAGTTCTTC. The encoded protein is CSAGQFGEQFF.

This clone was seen more than once but under ten times. V is TRBV28 and J is TRBJ2-7; D is undetermined. V was trimmed by 3 bases and J by 4 bases, leaving 16 bases between them. Germline assignment: CDR1 MDHEN and CDR2 SYDVKM. The CDR3 contains 15 residues. For the CDR3, the DNA is TGTGCCAGCAGTTTTTCGCAGGCAGGCTATTACGAGCAGTACTTC. Its translation: CASSFSQAGYYEQYF. Combining the CDR3 with reference TRBV28 and TRBJ2-7 gives the whole variable domain DVKVTQSSRYLVKRTGEKVFLECVQDMDHENMFWYRQDPGLGLRLIYFSYDVKMKEKGDIPEGYSVSREKKERFSLILESASTNQTSMYLCASSFSQAGYYEQYFGPGTRLTVT.

V usage is TRBV19 and J usage is TRBJ1-5, with a weak D call TRBD1 (6 bases). V was shortened by 5 bases and J by 6 bases, with 14 bases between the two germline ends. Germline assignment: CDR1 LNHDA and CDR2 SQIVND (reference sequence). The CDR3 is 14 residues long. This chain's CDR3 is CASSAGGAGQPQHF. The CDR3 region has the DNA TGTGCCAGTAGTGCGGGGGGCGCGGGTCAGCCCCAGCATTTT.

This clone was recorded once. The chain recombines TRBV7-9 with TRBJ1-2; D remains unclear. V was shortened by 2 bases and J by 2 bases, with 6 bases between the two germline ends. The CDR3 runs 13 residues. Germline V gives CDR1 SEHNR, CDR2 FQNEAQ (reference sequence). CDR3 residues: CASSLPLNYGYTF. The CDR3 nucleotides read TGTGCCAGCAGCTTACCGTTAAACTATGGCTACACCTTC.

This chain joins TRBV4-3 and TRBJ2-5; D perhaps matches TRBD1 (6 bases). Germline V gene lookup returns CDR1 LGHNA and CDR2 YSLEER. V dropped 1 base and J dropped 4 bases, with 13 bases sitting between them. CDR3 length: 15 amino acids. CDR3 in amino acids: CASSQGGTGPETQYF. For the CDR3, the DNA is TGCGCCAGCAGCCAAGGGGGCACAGGGCCAGAGACCCAGTACTTC.

The chain carries TRBV7-9 and TRBJ1-5; a weak D match, TRBD1 (6 bases). The germline CDR1 and CDR2 sequences are SEHNR and FQNEAQ (reference sequence). V lost 4 bases to trimming and J lost 3 bases, with 10 bases between them. The CDR3 covers 14 residues. The CDR3 spells CASSSGGFNQPQHF. CDR3 in DNA: TGTGCCAGCAGCTCGGGGGGCTTCAATCAGCCCCAGCATTTT.

The CDR3 sequence is CSVTARGTDTQYF. CDR3 DNA sequence: TGCAGCGTTACCGCGAGAGGCACAGATACGCAGTATTTT. V is TRBV29-1 and J is TRBJ2-3; no definite D call. The V end was cut by 5 bases, the J end by 1 base, with 10 bases between. Germline values: CDR1 SQVTM, CDR2 ANQGSEA. The CDR3 is 13 residues long.

A remark on this clone: Within the sample, other DNA sequences also encode this same CDR3. This chain connects TRBV10-3 to TRBJ1-1; D may be TRBD1 (6 bases). CDR1 and CDR2 (germline): ENHRY, SYGVKD. V lost 4 bases to trimming and J lost 1 base, with 10 bases between them. The CDR3 covers 14 residues. CDR3 DNA: TGTGCCATCAGTGGCGGACAGAAGAACACTGAAGCTTTCTTT. Translated: CAISGGQKNTEAFF.

The rearrangement uses TRBV5-1 and TRBJ2-1; D might be TRBD1 (5 bases). The CDR3 loop spans 14 amino acids. Trimming took 4 bases from V and 10 from J, leaving 18 bases between them. Germline CDR1 is SGHRS and CDR2 is YFSETQ. The CDR3 spells CASSRNTQGLEQFF. Written as DNA, the CDR3 is TGCGCCAGCAGCCGAAACACCCAGGGTCTCGAGCAGTTCTTC.

The CDR3 sequence: CASSLGARGASSGNTIYF. CDR3 DNA sequence: TGTGCCAGCAGCTTAGGGGCCCGGGGGGCTAGCTCTGGAAACACCATATATTTT. V is TRBV7-8 and J is TRBJ1-3; perhaps TRBD1 as D (6 bases). V lost 1 base, J lost 0 bases, and 16 bases lay in between. The length of the CDR3 is 18 residues. Germline-derived CDR1 and CDR2 are SGHVS and FQNEAQ.

The chain combines TRBV6-6 with TRBJ2-2; the D gene is possibly TRBD1 (5 bases). This CDR3 is 16 amino acids long. The V and J ends lost 7 bases and 0 bases respectively, with 15 bases between them. Germline V gene lookup returns CDR1 MNHNY and CDR2 SVGAGI (reference sequence). This chain's CDR3 is CASNKKGFPNTGELFF. The CDR3 DNA is TGTGCCAGCAACAAAAAGGGGTTCCCGAACACCGGGGAGCTGTTTTTT.

This clone was seen once. The V call is TRBV30, the J call TRBJ2-7; D remains unclear. CDR3 size: 13 residues. The germline V gene encodes CDR1 GTSNPN and CDR2 SVGIG (reference sequence). Trimming stripped 0 bases from V and 3 bases from J, with 9 bases between. CDR3 region: CAWSVQISYEQYF. The DNA of the CDR3 is TGTGCCTGGAGTGTACAGATAAGCTACGAGCAGTACTTC. The variable domain in full, with the rest retrieved from reference TRBV30 and TRBJ2-7, is SQTIHQWPATLVQPVGSPLSLECTVEGTSNPNLYWYRQAAGRGLQLLFYSVGIGQISSEVPQNLSASRPQDRQFILSSKKLLLSDSGFYLCAWSVQISYEQYFGPGTRLTVT.

The CDR3 region has the DNA TGTGCCAGCAGCTACGGGACTAGCGGGAACAATGAGCAGTTCTTC. Protein: CASSYGTSGNNEQFF. The V gene is TRBV9, the J gene TRBJ2-1; 13 positions agree with TRBD2. CDR3 length: 15 amino acids. Germline assignment: CDR1 SGDLS and CDR2 YYNGEE. Trimming at V came to 4 bases and at J to 5 bases, leaving 3 bases not matched to a gene.

This clone was observed a few times. The rearrangement joins TRBV19 to TRBJ2-6, with D possibly matching TRBD2 (6 bases). The CDR3 sequence is 17 residues long. CDR1 and CDR2 (germline): LNHDA, SQIVND (reference sequence). Trimming took off 3 bases at V and 1 base at J, with 13 bases between the two ends. CDR3 nucleotides: TGTGCCAGTAGTATCCGGGGGATCGGATCTGGGGCCAACGTCCTGACTTTC. It specifies CASSIRGIGSGANVLTF. The full variable domain, completed using reference TRBV19 and TRBJ2-6, is DGGITQSPKYLFRKEGQNVTLSCEQNLNHDAMYWYRQDPGQGLRLIYYSQIVNDFQKGDIAEGYSVSREKKESFPLTVTSAQKNPTAFYLCASSIRGIGSGANVLTFGAGSRLTVL.

The chain links TRBV19 to TRBJ1-1, with 10 positions matching TRBD1. Germline CDR1 and CDR2: LNHDA and SQIVND (reference sequence). This CDR3 contains 14 residues. V lost 8 bases to trimming and J lost 4 bases; unmatched junction nucleotides: 7. CDR3 protein: CASGTGAYRTEAFF. The CDR3 nucleotides read TGTGCCAGTGGGACAGGGGCGTATCGCACTGAAGCTTTCTTT.